A single sample gave rise to the 31 T cell receptor beta chains below, sequenced in a study of T cell changes during pregnancy in multiple sclerosis. Generated by immunoSEQ multiplex PCR, the TCRdb table keeps only in-frame clones and is missing some. Of 50,000 to 75,000 clones listed, 91% are singletons. Here the sequenced sample was peripheral blood, taken in the third trimester of pregnancy. These receptors came from a female donor in good health, enrolled as a control in a pregnancy study.

V usage is TRBV5-8 and J usage is TRBJ2-1; perhaps TRBD2 as D (5 bases). The CDR3 has 11 residues. Germline loops: CDR1 SGHTS, CDR2 YDEGEE. V lost 3 bases to trimming and J lost 9 bases, with 7 bases between them. The CDR3 protein is CASSWAGEQFF. The DNA for the CDR3 is TGTGCCAGCAGCTGGGCGGGTGAGCAGTTCTTC.

The chain uses TRBV5-4 and TRBJ2-2, with 11 bases that match TRBD2. The V segment lost 4 bases and the J segment 5 bases; nucleotides outside the gene matches: 7. This CDR3 is 16 amino acids long. CDR1 and CDR2 (germline): SGHNT, YYREEE (reference sequence). In DNA, the CDR3 is TGTGCCAGCAGCAACTTAGCGGGAGGGTGGACCGGGGAGCTGTTTTTT. Translation gives CASSNLAGGWTGELFF.

This sequence joins TRBV9 and TRBJ2-3, with TRBD2 matching 12 bases. J was trimmed by 5 bases and V by 0 bases; bases with no gene match: 7. This CDR3 contains 17 residues. Germline lookup yields CDR1 SGDLS and CDR2 YYNGEE. The CDR3 sequence: CASSVGQLAGGIDTQYF. CDR3 in DNA: TGTGCCAGCAGCGTAGGGCAGCTAGCGGGGGGGATAGATACGCAGTATTTT.

This clone came up once. The rearrangement links TRBV7-6 to TRBJ2-3; 7 nucleotides agree with TRBD2. Losses at the gene ends were 0 bases for V and 4 bases for J; bases not matched to a gene: 4. The CDR3 consists of 15 residues. The germline V gene has CDR1 SGHVS and CDR2 FNYEAQ. The CDR3 sequence: CASSLASGYSDTQYF. The CDR3 nucleotides are TGTGCCAGCAGCTTAGCTAGCGGGTACTCAGATACGCAGTATTTT. Variable domain in full (rest from reference TRBV7-6 and TRBJ2-3): GAGVSQSPRYKVTKRGQDVALRCDPISGHVSLYWYRQALGQGPEFLTYFNYEAQQDKSGLPNDRFSAERPEGSISTLTIQRTEQRDSAMYRCASSLASGYSDTQYFGPGTRLTVL.

A note on this clone: Different DNA sequences within this sample yield the same CDR3. The chain joins TRBV27 to TRBJ1-2, with D possibly being TRBD1 (6 bases). Germline-derived CDR1 and CDR2 are MNHEY and SMNVEV (reference sequence). The ends were cut back, 5 bases at V and 2 bases at J, with 15 bases in the middle. This CDR3 spans 15 amino acids. The CDR3 sequence is CASSPGQAANYGYTF. DNA for the CDR3: TGTGCCAGCAGTCCGGGACAAGCGGCCAACTATGGCTACACCTTC.

The rearrangement joins TRBV21-1 to TRBJ2-2; TRBD1, the D gene given by the table, was not confirmed from the DNA. TRBV21-1 is noted as a pseudogene. The CDR3 consists of 17 residues. CDR3 sequence: CASSPSRGHLLIGELFF. CDR3 nucleotide sequence: TGTGCCAGCAGTCCTAGTAGGGGTCACCTTTTAATCGGGGAGCTGTTTTTT.

The chain carries TRBV5-4 and TRBJ2-3, with 11 bases matching TRBD2. The CDR3 loop spans 17 amino acids. Germline-derived CDR1 and CDR2 are SGHNT and YYREEE (reference sequence). V lost 4 bases, J lost 6 bases, and 13 bases stayed unmatched. CDR3 sequence: CASSRSGLAGGADTQYF. The CDR3 DNA follows: TGTGCCAGCAGCCGCTCCGGGCTAGCGGGAGGAGCTGATACGCAGTATTTT.

Only a few counts were recorded for this clone. No DNA is shown, since the ends of the CDR3 on it are uncertain; the CDR3 is the one TCRdb lists. The CDR3 reads CASSFLERGDTQYF. The chain is built from TRBV5-6 and TRBJ2-3; the table's D call, TRBD1, was not checked against the DNA. Germline V lookup: CDR1 SGHDT, CDR2 YYEEEE. The CDR3 totals 14 residues, both ends included.

This chain uses TRBV18 with TRBJ2-2, with D uncertain. The CDR3 has 15 amino acids. V lost 2 bases to trimming and J lost 2 bases, with 9 bases between them. CDR1 and CDR2 from the germline V gene are KGHSH and LQKENI. CDR3 sequence reads: CASSPEAINTGELFF. The CDR3 DNA follows: TGTGCCAGCTCACCAGAGGCCATTAACACCGGGGAGCTGTTTTTT.

The chain uses TRBV18 and TRBJ2-7; D perhaps matches TRBD1 (7 bases). The CDR3 covers 14 residues. V shed 2 bases and J shed 5 bases, with 13 bases lying between them. Germline values: CDR1 KGHSH, CDR2 LQKENI. CDR3 residues: CASSPRGDSNEQYF. CDR3 coding DNA: TGTGCCAGCTCACCAAGGGGGGACAGTAACGAGCAGTACTTC.

The V and J genes are TRBV29-1 and TRBJ2-1; 14 bases are a match to TRBD2. Germline CDR1 SQVTM, CDR2 ANQGSEA. V shed 6 bases, J shed 4 bases, and the junction held 17 bases outside the gene matches. This CDR3 comprises 19 residues. CDR3 coding DNA: TGCAGCGTCGGGCCCCCGGGACTAGCGGGAGCCCTAGGGTACAATGAGCAGTTCTTC. Amino acid sequence: CSVGPPGLAGALGYNEQFF.

On this clone: Germline and junction disagree at one end, which may indicate a read error. The chain links TRBV2 to TRBJ2-7; TRBD2 aligns across 15 bases. The CDR3 has 15 residues. Germline V CDR1 and CDR2: SNHLY, FYNNEI. As DNA, the CDR3 is TGTGCCAGCAGAGAAGGACTAGCGGGAGGGTACGAGCAGTACTTC. It codes for CASREGLAGGYEQYF.

The genes are TRBV5-8 and TRBJ2-3, with 7 positions matching TRBD1. Germline V gene data show CDR1 as SGHTS and CDR2 as YDEGEE. V trimming: 1 base; J trimming: 2 bases; junction bases outside the gene matches: 7. There are 16 residues in the CDR3. CDR3 nucleotide sequence: TGTGCCAGCAGCTTGTACGAGACAGGGAACACAGATACGCAGTATTTT. Translation: CASSLYETGNTDTQYF.

This chain uses TRBV28 with TRBJ1-3; no clear D. Germline CDR1 reads MDHEN; CDR2 reads SYDVKM. The CDR3 totals 16 residues. V was clipped by 6 bases and J by 0 bases, with 15 bases between them. CDR3 nucleotides: TGTGCCAGCAGCCTAGACGGATCAAGCTCTGGAAACACCATATATTTT. Translating gives CASSLDGSSSGNTIYF.

The chain employs TRBV9 and TRBJ2-3; TRBD2 matches 11 bases. The germline V gene has CDR1 SGDLS and CDR2 YYNGEE. The length of the CDR3 is 17 residues. Germline trimming cut 0 bases from V and 3 bases from J; bases unmatched to any gene: 6. Written as DNA, the CDR3 is TGTGCCAGCAGCGTAGGCAGTCGACTAGCGGGAACAGATACGCAGTATTTT. Residues: CASSVGSRLAGTDTQYF. Using reference TRBV9 and TRBJ2-3 for the parts outside the CDR3, the full variable domain is DSGVTQTPKHLITATGQRVTLRCSPRSGDLSVYWYQQSLDQGLQFLIQYYNGEERAKGNILERFSAQQFPDLHSELNLSSLELGDSALYFCASSVGSRLAGTDTQYFGPGTRLTVL.

This chain uses TRBV6-1 with TRBJ2-1, with D maybe TRBD1 (6 bases). The CDR3 totals 11 residues. Germline V lookup: CDR1 MNHNS, CDR2 SASEGT. Deletions cut 6 bases from V and 6 bases from J, with 6 bases between. The CDR3 nucleotides are TGTGCCAGCAGAGGGGGCAATGAGCAGTTCTTC. Amino acids: CASRGGNEQFF.

The chain couples TRBV5-6 to TRBJ2-7, with 7 bases that match TRBD1. This CDR3 region has 14 residues. Germline V gene lookup returns CDR1 SGHDT and CDR2 YYEEEE. Unmatched junction bases numbered 8, after V lost 5 bases and J lost 3 bases. The CDR3 nucleotides are TGTGCCAGCAGTTTAGTCGACAGGGACTACGAGCAGTACTTC. Translated: CASSLVDRDYEQYF.

The rearrangement joins TRBV6-5 to TRBJ2-1, with TRBD1 matching over 8 bases. This CDR3 spans 14 amino acids. The V segment lost 6 bases and the J segment 5 bases; nucleotides outside the gene matches: 6. CDR1 is MNHEY and CDR2 is SVGAGI in the germline V gene. This CDR3 is CASRPTGGHNEQFF. Here the CDR3 DNA reads TGTGCCAGCAGACCAACAGGGGGACACAATGAGCAGTTCTTC.

The chain couples TRBV6-6 to TRBJ1-1, with 8 bases identical to TRBD1. Germline CDR1 MNHNY, CDR2 SVGAGI (reference sequence). This CDR3 comprises 13 residues. Germline trimming cut 6 bases from V and 4 bases from J; bases unmatched to any gene: 4. The CDR3 DNA follows: TGTGCCAGCAGCTCAACAGGGGGCACTGAAGCTTTCTTT. Translation: CASSSTGGTEAFF.

The chain couples TRBV5-4 to TRBJ2-7, with TRBD1 as a possible D gene (6 bases). This CDR3 region has 14 residues. Trimming took 4 bases from V and 2 from J, leaving 13 bases between them. The V gene's germline CDR1 is SGHNT and CDR2 YYREEE (reference sequence). CDR3 in amino acids: CASSLDSHTYEQYF. Written as DNA, the CDR3 is TGTGCCAGCAGCCTGGACAGCCACACCTACGAGCAGTACTTC.

The count of this clone is one. The sample has other DNA sequences that encode this CDR3 too. The chain links TRBV7-8 to TRBJ2-1, with TRBD2 as a possible D gene (5 bases). The V gene's germline CDR1 is SGHVS and CDR2 FQNEAQ. The CDR3 is 15 amino acids. Trimming pared 2 bases from V and 1 base from J, leaving 9 bases between. The CDR3 DNA sequence: TGTGCCAGCAGCTTACTAGCCCCATCCTACAATGAGCAGTTCTTC. It yields the protein CASSLLAPSYNEQFF.

This chain links TRBV27 with TRBJ2-1; 9 nucleotides align to TRBD2. The trim removed 3 bases at V and 8 bases at J, leaving 5 bases unmatched. The CDR3 length is 14 residues. CDR1 and CDR2 from the germline V gene are MNHEY and SMNVEV (reference sequence). The DNA for the CDR3 is TGTGCCAGCAGTTTGGGCGGGGGGGCTTATGAGCAGTTCTTC. Protein product: CASSLGGGAYEQFF.

The V and J genes are TRBV7-8 and TRBJ1-1; D is unclear. Germline V gene sequence: CDR1 SGHVS, CDR2 FQNEAQ. Trimming cost V 5 bases and J 1 base, with 17 bases left between them. The CDR3 sequence is 16 residues long. CDR3 in amino acids: CASSRPAVETNTEAFF. The CDR3 coding sequence is TGTGCCAGCAGCCGACCGGCGGTTGAAACGAACACTGAAGCTTTCTTT.

Here the CDR3 DNA reads TGTGCCAGCAGCCCTAGCGGGAGGCCGGATAATGAGCAGTTCTTC. Translating gives CASSPSGRPDNEQFF. The rearrangement links TRBV7-9 to TRBJ2-1, with 11 bases aligning to TRBD2. Trimming removed 5 bases from V and 7 bases from J; junction bases left unmatched: 7. This CDR3 has 15 amino acids. Looked up from germline, CDR1 is SEHNR and CDR2 is FQNEAQ (reference sequence).

The chain joins TRBV7-9 to TRBJ2-1; D remains unclear. The CDR3 loop spans 14 amino acids. CDR1 SEHNR and CDR2 FQNEAQ come from the germline V gene (reference sequence). V lost 1 base to trimming and J lost 3 bases, with 7 bases between them. CDR3 in amino acids: CASSLDQNYNEQFF. In nucleotides, the CDR3 is TGTGCCAGCAGCTTAGATCAGAACTACAATGAGCAGTTCTTC.

V usage is TRBV4-1 and J usage is TRBJ1-2; possible D gene TRBD1, 6 bases. The CDR3 runs to 14 residues. Germline CDR1 MGHRA, CDR2 YSYEKL. The V end was cut by 0 bases, the J end by 8 bases, with 13 bases between. The CDR3 DNA reads as TGCGCCAGCAGCCAAGATGCAGGGGAGAGCGGCTACACCTTC. Its protein product is CASSQDAGESGYTF.

J is TRBJ1-2 and V is TRBV28; tentative D call: TRBD1 (6 bases). Trimming removed 11 bases at V and 8 bases at J, with 21 bases between. The CDR3 is 13 residues long. Per germline, CDR1 MDHEN and CDR2 SYDVKM. The DNA for the CDR3 is TGTGCCGGACGAAAACCGGGACAAGGGGGCTACACCTTC. Translating gives CAGRKPGQGGYTF.

The chain couples TRBV29-1 to TRBJ1-1; tentatively, D is TRBD1 (5 bases). The CDR3 extends over 12 amino acids. The germline V gene encodes CDR1 SQVTM and CDR2 ANQGSEA. V was cut by 4 bases and J by 4 bases, with 10 bases left in between. The CDR3 DNA follows: TGCAGCGTTGCAGGGTGGAGCACTGAAGCTTTCTTT. It codes for CSVAGWSTEAFF.

This clone occurred once. V gene TRBV28 combines with J gene TRBJ1-1; unclear D gene. The CDR3 runs to 16 residues. CDR1 and CDR2 from the germline V gene are MDHEN and SYDVKM. V was clipped by 4 bases and J by 2 bases, with 17 bases between them. In nucleotides, the CDR3 is TGTGCCAGCAGTTCTCCTTCGGAGGCGTTTAACACTGAAGCTTTCTTT. It specifies CASSSPSEAFNTEAFF.

The chain carries TRBV19 and TRBJ1-6; D gene unclear. The CDR3 contains 12 residues. The V gene lost 7 bases and the J gene lost 9 bases, with 10 bases spanning the gap. Germline assignment: CDR1 LNHDA and CDR2 SQIVND (reference sequence). The CDR3 is CASTVGGSPLHF. The CDR3 nucleotides read TGTGCCAGTACCGTGGGAGGTTCACCCCTCCACTTT.

The gene calls are TRBV5-1 and TRBJ1-3, with TRBD1 matching over 8 bases. V dropped 1 base and J dropped 2; count of bases not matched to a gene: 2. The CDR3 sequence is 15 residues long. The germline gives CDR1 SGHRS, CDR2 YFSETQ. CDR3 protein: CASSLPGGTGNTIYF. The CDR3 DNA sequence: TGCGCCAGCAGCTTGCCAGGGGGCACTGGAAACACCATATATTTT.